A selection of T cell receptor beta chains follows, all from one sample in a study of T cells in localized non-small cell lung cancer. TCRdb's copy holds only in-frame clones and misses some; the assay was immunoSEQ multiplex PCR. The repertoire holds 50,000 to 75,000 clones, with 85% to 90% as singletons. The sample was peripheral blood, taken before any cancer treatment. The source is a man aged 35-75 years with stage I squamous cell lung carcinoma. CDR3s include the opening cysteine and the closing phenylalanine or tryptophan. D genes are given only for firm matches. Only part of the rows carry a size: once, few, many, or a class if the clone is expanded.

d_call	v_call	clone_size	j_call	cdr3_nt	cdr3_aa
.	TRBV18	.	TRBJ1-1	TGTGCCAGCTCACCAGGAGTCACTGAAGCTTTCTTT	CASSPGVTEAFF
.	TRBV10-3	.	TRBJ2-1	TGTGCCATCAGTGCTGGCATGGGCTCCTACAATGAGCAGTTCTTC	CAISAGMGSYNEQFF
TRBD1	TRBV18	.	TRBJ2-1	TGTGCCACCGGACAGGAAAATGAGCAGTTCTTC	CATGQENEQFF
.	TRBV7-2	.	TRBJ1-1	TGTGCCAGCAGCTTAGCGAGGGGGGGACCCCTAGGCATGAACACTGAAGCTTTCTTT	CASSLARGGPLGMNTEAFF
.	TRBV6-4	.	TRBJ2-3	TGTGCCAAACCAGGGGCTAGCACAGATACGCAGTATTTT	CAKPGASTDTQYF
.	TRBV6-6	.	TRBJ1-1	TGTGCCAGCAGTTCGGGTATAGAAACTGAAGCTTTCTTT	CASSSGIETEAFF
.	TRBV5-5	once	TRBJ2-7	TGTGCCAGCAGCAGACACTACGAGCAGTACTTC	CASSRHYEQYF
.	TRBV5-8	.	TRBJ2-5	TGTGCCAGCAGCTTGGAGCGGCTGATACAAGAGACCCAGTACTTC	CASSLERLIQETQYF
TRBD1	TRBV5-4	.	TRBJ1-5	TGTGCCAGCAGCCTAGACGGACAGGGCGGGCAGCCCCAGCATTTT	CASSLDGQGGQPQHF
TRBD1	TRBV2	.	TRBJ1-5	TGTGCCAGCAGGGGAGGGACAGGGGCCGGAGGCAATCAGCCCCAGCATTTT	CASRGGTGAGGNQPQHF
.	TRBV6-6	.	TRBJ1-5	TGTGCCAGCAGCTCCAGGGATCAGCCCCAGCATTTT	CASSSRDQPQHF
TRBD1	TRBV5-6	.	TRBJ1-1	TGTGCCAGCAGCTTTACCGGGACAGGGACCCAGACTGAAGCTTTCTTT	CASSFTGTGTQTEAFF
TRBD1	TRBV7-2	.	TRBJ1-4	TGTGCCAGCAGCTTAGCGGGCCCGACAGGGACCTTTGAAAAACTGTTTTTT	CASSLAGPTGTFEKLFF
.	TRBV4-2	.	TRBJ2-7	TGTGCCAGCAGCCAAGAGTTCGGAATCTACGAGCAGTACTTC	CASSQEFGIYEQYF
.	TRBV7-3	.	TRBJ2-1	TGTGCCAGCAGCCCACGGACCTGGGGGGATGAGCAGTTCTTC	CASSPRTWGDEQFF
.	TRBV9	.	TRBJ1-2	TGTGCCAGCAGCGTAGGGGGGATCTATGGCTACACCTTC	CASSVGGIYGYTF
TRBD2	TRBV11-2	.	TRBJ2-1	TGTGCCAGCAGCCCATTATCCGGGACTAGGGTCTACAATGAGCAGTTCTTC	CASSPLSGTRVYNEQFF
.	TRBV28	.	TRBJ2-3	TGTGCCAGCACCGATCATCCCGGACTCCCGGGCACAGATACGCAGTATTTT	CASTDHPGLPGTDTQYF
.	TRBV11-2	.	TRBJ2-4	TGTGCCAGCAGGCCTTCCCTAGCCAAAAACATTCAGTACTTC	CASRPSLAKNIQYF
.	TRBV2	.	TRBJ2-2	TGTGCCAGCAGTGAATGGGGGCGGCGGGAGCTGTTTTTT	CASSEWGRRELFF
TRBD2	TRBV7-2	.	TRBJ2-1	TGTGCCAGCAGCTTGGGGTCTGGGACTAGAACTGAGCAGTTCTTC	CASSLGSGTRTEQFF
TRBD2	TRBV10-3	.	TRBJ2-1	TGTGCCATCAGTGGGACTAGCGGGAGTTCCTACAATGAGCAGTTCTTC	CAISGTSGSSYNEQFF
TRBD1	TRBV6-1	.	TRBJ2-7	TGTGCCAGCAGTTCAGCCGACAGGGGCTTCTACGAGCAGTACTTC	CASSSADRGFYEQYF
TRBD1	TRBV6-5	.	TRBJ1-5	TGTGCCAGCAGCGGACAGGGAGGTGGACAGCCCCAGCATTTT	CASSGQGGGQPQHF
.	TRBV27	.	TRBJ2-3	TGTGCCAGCAGTTCTATCACAGATACGCAGTATTTT	CASSSITDTQYF
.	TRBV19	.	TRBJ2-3	TGTGCCAGTAGTTGGCAGGACAGCACAGATACGCAGTATTTT	CASSWQDSTDTQYF
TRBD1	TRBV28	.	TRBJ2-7	TGTGCCAGCAGTCAGACAGGGAACACCTACGAGCAGTACTTC	CASSQTGNTYEQYF
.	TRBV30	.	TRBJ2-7	TGTGCCTGGGGGGACCAGACCTACGAGCAGTACTTC	CAWGDQTYEQYF
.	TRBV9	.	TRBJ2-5	TGTGCCAGCAGCGTAGGCGCGGGACAAGAGACCCAGTACTTC	CASSVGAGQETQYF
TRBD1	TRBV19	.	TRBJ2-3	TGTGCCAGTAGTCCCGGGACAGGGGACGGGGATACGCAGTATTTT	CASSPGTGDGDTQYF
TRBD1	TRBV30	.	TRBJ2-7	TGTGCCTGGAACAGGCCGGGACAGGGATTCTCCTACGAGCAGTACTTC	CAWNRPGQGFSYEQYF
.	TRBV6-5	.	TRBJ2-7	TGTGCCAGCAGTTACGTTCAGGGGGAGGGCGAGCAGTACTTC	CASSYVQGEGEQYF
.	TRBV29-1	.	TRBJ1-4	TGCAGCGTTCGCTACACCTTTGAAAAACTGTTTTTT	CSVRYTFEKLFF
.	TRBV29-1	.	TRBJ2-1	TGCAGCGGGCGGAGGACAAGTAGCTCCTACAATGAGCAGTTCTTC	CSGRRTSSSYNEQFF
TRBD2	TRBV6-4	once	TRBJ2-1	TGTGCCAGCAGTGATCGAAGCGGGACGTTTAGAGAGCAGTTCTTC	CASSDRSGTFREQFF
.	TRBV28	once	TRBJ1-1	TGTGCCAGCACCTTGGGGGTTGGGAACACTGAAGCTTTCTTT	CASTLGVGNTEAFF
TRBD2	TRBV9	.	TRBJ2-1	TGTGCCAGCAGCGTAGTCGGGAGGGCCAACAATGAGCAGTTCTTC	CASSVVGRANNEQFF
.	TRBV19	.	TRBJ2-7	TGTGCCAGTAGTATCACTACCGACAGCTCCTACGAGCAGTACTTC	CASSITTDSSYEQYF
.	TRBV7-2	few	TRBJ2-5	TGTGCCAGCAGCTTGTCCCCAACTGGTACCCAGTACTTC	CASSLSPTGTQYF
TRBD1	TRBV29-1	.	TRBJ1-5	TGCAGCGTCGGACAGGGGGCAAGCAATCAGCCCCAGCATTTT	CSVGQGASNQPQHF
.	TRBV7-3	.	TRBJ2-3	TGTGCCAGCAGCTTTCGGGGCCAGGACACAGATACGCAGTATTTT	CASSFRGQDTDTQYF
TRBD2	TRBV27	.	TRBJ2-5	TGTGCCAGCTCCGCGGGAGGAACGCAGACCCAGTACTTC	CASSAGGTQTQYF
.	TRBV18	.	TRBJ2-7	TGTGCCAGCTCACCGTATTTGGGGCTGGTCTACGAGCAGTACTTC	CASSPYLGLVYEQYF
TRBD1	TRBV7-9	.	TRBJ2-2	TGTGCCAGCAGCTTAGCGTTGGGCAGGGGGCACACCGGGGAGCTGTTTTTT	CASSLALGRGHTGELFF
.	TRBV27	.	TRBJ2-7	TGTGCCAGCCCCGCCGCGAGGGAGCAGTACTTC	CASPAAREQYF
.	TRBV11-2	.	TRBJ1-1	TGTGCCAGCAGCGCGGGGCTGAACACTGAAGCTTTCTTT	CASSAGLNTEAFF
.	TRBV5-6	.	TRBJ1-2	TGTGCCAGCAGCTTGGTCGTGGGGGACTATGGCTACACCTTC	CASSLVVGDYGYTF